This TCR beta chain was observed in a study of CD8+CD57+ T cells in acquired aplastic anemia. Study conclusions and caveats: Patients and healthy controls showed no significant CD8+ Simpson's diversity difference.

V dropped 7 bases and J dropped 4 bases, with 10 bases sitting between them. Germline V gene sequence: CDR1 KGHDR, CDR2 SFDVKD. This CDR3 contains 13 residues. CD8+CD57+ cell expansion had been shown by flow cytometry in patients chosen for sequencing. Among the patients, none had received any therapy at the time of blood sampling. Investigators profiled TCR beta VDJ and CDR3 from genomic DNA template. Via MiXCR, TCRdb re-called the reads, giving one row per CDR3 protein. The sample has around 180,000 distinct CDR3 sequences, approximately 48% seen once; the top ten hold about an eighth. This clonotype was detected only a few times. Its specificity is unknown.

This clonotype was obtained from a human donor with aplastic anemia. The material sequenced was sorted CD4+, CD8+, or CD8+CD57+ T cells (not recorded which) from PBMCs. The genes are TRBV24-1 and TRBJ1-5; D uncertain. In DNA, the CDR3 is TGTGCCACCAGCCACTGGGGTAATCAGCCCCAGCATTTT. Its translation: CATSHWGNQPQHF.